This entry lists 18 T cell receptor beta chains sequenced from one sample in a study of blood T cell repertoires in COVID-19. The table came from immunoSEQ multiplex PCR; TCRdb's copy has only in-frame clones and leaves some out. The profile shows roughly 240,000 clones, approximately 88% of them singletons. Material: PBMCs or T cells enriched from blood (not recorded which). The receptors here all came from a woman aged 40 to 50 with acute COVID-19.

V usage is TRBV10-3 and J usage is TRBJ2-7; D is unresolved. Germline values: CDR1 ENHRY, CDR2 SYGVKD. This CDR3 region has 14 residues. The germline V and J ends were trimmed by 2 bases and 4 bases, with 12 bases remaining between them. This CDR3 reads CAISEGGLPYEQYV. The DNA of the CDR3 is TGTGCCATCAGTGAGGGTGGCCTCCCGTACGAGCAGTACGTC.

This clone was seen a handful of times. CDR3 sequence reads: CASSQSEVHYGYTF. CDR3 DNA sequence: TGTGCCAGCAGCCAATCAGAGGTACACTATGGCTACACCTTC. This chain connects TRBV9 to TRBJ1-2; no clear D gene. CDR3 length: 14 residues. V was clipped by 4 bases and J by 3 bases, with 13 bases between them. The germline gives CDR1 SGDLS, CDR2 YYNGEE.

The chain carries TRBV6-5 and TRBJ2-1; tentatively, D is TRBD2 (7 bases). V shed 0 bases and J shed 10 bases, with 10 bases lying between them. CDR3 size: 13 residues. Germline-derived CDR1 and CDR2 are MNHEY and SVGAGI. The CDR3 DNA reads TGTGCCAGCAGTTACTCAGGGGGGGGCGAGCAGTTCTTC. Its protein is CASSYSGGGEQFF.

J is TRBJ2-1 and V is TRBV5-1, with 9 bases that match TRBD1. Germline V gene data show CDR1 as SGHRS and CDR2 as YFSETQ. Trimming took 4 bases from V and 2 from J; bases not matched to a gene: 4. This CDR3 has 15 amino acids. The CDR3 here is CASSARTGAYNEQFF. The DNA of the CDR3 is TGCGCCAGCAGCGCCAGGACAGGGGCCTACAATGAGCAGTTCTTC.

In DNA, the CDR3 is TGTGCCAGTAGTACCAGACAGGGGGCAAGGAACACTGAAGCTTTCTTT. Amino acid sequence: CASSTRQGARNTEAFF. The chain links TRBV19 to TRBJ1-1; TRBD1 agrees at 10 bases. CDR1 and CDR2 (germline): LNHDA, SQIVND (reference sequence). This CDR3 has 16 amino acids. With V trimmed by 4 bases and J by 1 base, 6 bases remained unmatched.

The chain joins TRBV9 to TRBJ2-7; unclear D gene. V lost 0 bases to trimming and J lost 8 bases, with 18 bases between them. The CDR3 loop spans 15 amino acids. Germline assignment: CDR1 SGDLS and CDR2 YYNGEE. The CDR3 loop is CASSVGAGSQWKQYV. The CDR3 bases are TGTGCCAGCAGCGTAGGGGCCGGATCACAATGGAAGCAGTACGTC.

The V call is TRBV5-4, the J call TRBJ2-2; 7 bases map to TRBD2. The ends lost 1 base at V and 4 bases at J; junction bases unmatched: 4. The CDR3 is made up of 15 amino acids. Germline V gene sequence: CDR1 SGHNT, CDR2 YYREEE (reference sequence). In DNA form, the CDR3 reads TGTGCCAGCAGCTTGTGGGAGGGGACCACCGGGGAGCTGTTTTTT. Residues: CASSLWEGTTGELFF.

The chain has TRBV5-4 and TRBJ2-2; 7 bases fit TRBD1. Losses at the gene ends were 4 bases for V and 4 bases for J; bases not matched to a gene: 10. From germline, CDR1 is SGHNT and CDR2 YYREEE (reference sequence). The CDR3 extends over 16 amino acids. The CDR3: CASSLPGDRATGELFF. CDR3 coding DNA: TGTGCCAGCAGCCTCCCCGGGGACAGAGCCACCGGGGAGCTGTTTTTT.

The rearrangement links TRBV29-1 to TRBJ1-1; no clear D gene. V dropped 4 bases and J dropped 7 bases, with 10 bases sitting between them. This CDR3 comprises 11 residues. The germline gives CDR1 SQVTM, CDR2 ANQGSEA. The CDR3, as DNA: TGCAGCGTTGGGCCCGATCGTGAAGCTTTCTTT. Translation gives CSVGPDREAFF. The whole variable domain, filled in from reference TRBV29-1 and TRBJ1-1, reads SAVISQKPSRDICQRGTSLTIQCQVDSQVTMMFWYRQQPGQSLTLIATANQGSEATYESGFVIDKFPISRPNLTFSTLTVSNMSPEDSSIYLCSVGPDREAFFGQGTRLTVV.

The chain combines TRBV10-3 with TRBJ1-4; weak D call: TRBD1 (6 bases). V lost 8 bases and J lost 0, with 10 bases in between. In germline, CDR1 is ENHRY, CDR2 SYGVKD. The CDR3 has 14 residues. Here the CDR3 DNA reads TGTGCCATCTCTGAGGGGGCAACTAATGAAAAACTGTTTTTT. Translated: CAISEGATNEKLFF.

CDR3 nucleotide sequence: TGCAGTGCTACTGAACAGACCAGGCAGGAAAAACTGTTTTTT. Translation: CSATEQTRQEKLFF. The J gene is TRBJ1-4, the V gene TRBV20-1; D gene uncertain. Germline CDR1 DFQATT, CDR2 SNEGSKA (reference sequence). V lost 4 bases and J lost 8, with 17 bases in between. The CDR3 covers 14 residues.

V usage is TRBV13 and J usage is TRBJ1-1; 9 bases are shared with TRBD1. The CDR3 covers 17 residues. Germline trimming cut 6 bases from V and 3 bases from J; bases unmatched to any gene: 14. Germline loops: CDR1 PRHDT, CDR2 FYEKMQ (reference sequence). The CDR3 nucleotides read TGTGCCAGCAGACCCCCCGGGACAGGGATACGGGACACTGAAGCTTTCTTT. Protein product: CASRPPGTGIRDTEAFF.

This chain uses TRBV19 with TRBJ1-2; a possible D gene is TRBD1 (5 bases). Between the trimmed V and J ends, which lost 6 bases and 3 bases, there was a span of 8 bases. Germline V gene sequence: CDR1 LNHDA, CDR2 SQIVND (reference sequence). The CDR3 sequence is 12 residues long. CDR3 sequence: CASRVGDYGYTF. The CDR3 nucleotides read TGTGCCAGTAGGGTAGGGGACTATGGCTACACCTTC. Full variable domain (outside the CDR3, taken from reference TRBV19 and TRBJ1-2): DGGITQSPKYLFRKEGQNVTLSCEQNLNHDAMYWYRQDPGQGLRLIYYSQIVNDFQKGDIAEGYSVSREKKESFPLTVTSAQKNPTAFYLCASRVGDYGYTFGSGTRLTVV.

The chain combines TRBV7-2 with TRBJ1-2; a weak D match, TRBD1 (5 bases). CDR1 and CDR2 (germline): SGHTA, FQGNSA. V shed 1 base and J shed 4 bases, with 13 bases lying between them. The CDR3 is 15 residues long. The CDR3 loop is CASSLVPTETYGYTF. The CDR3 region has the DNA TGTGCCAGCAGCTTAGTCCCGACAGAAACCTATGGCTACACCTTC.

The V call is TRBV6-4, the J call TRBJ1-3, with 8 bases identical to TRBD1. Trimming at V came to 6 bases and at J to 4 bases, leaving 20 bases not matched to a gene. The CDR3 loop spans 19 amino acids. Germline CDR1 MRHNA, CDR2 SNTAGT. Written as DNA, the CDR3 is TGTGCCAGCAGCCTCGCCCCACAACGGACAGGGCAAGGAGGAAACACCATATATTTT. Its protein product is CASSLAPQRTGQGGNTIYF.

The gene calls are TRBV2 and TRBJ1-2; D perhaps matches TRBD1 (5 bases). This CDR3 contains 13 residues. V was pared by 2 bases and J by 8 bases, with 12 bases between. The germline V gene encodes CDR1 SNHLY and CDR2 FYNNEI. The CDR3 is CASSEFQGDGYTF. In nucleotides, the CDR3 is TGTGCCAGCAGTGAATTCCAGGGCGACGGCTACACCTTC.

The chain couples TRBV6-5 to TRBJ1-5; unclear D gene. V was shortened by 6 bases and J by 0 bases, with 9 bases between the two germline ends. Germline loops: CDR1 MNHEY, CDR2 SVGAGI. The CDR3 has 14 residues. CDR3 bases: TGTGCCAGCAGACGGCGGAATAGCAATCAGCCCCAGCATTTT. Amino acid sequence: CASRRRNSNQPQHF.

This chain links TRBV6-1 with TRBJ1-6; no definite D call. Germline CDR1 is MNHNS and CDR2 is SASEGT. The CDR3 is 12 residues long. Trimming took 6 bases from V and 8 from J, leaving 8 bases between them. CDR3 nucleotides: TGTGCCAGCAGGGGGAGTGATTCACCCCTCCACTTT. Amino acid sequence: CASRGSDSPLHF.